A single sample gave rise to the 26 T cell receptor beta chains below, sequenced in a study of liver allograft versus peripheral blood T cells. For the study at large: In transplanted livers, T cell receptor repertoires were compared with those found in the recipients' peripheral blood.

TCRdb called the reads again in MiXCR, with one record for every CDR3 protein. The table includes 8,000 or so distinct CDR3 sequences, around 20% detected once. The receptors here all came from a human patient who had a liver transplant. Some T cells may be the graft donor's.

Concerning this clonotype: A much larger clone sits a single nucleotide away, making a read error possible. The CDR3 DNA reads as TGTGCCGGCAGCCGATTCGACAGGGAGCAGCCCCAGCATTTT. Translated, it gives CAGSRFDREQPQHF. This chain uses TRBV5-6 with TRBJ1-5; 7 nucleotides align to TRBD1. Germline CDR1 is SGHDT and CDR2 is YYEEEE. The CDR3 is 14 amino acids.

By sample share, this clonotype is medium-sized. The CDR3 spells CATSREPTGANTEAFF. CDR3 DNA sequence: TGTGCCACCAGCAGAGAGCCCACAGGGGCAAACACTGAAGCTTTCTTT. The genes are TRBV15 and TRBJ1-1; TRBD1 matches 7 bases. V gave up 0 bases and J gave up 2 bases; unmatched junction bases: 6. The CDR3 extends over 16 amino acids. Germline V gene lookup returns CDR1 LNHNV and CDR2 YYDKDF (reference sequence).

On this clonotype itself: An end of the junction does not agree with germline; a read error may underlie this. The chain carries TRBV27 and TRBJ1-5; tentative D call: TRBD1 (5 bases). Looked up from germline, CDR1 is MNHEY and CDR2 is SMNVEV (reference sequence). This CDR3 is 15 amino acids long. The CDR3 DNA reads TGTGTCAGCAGTTCATCAGGGACTAGCAATCAGCCCCAGCATTTT. Encoded protein: CVSSSSGTSNQPQHF.

This clonotype has a handful of counts. The chain carries TRBV18 and TRBJ1-1; 8 bases fit TRBD1. This CDR3 has 15 amino acids. Trimming removed 0 bases from V and 1 base from J; junction bases left unmatched: 1. Per germline, CDR1 KGHSH and CDR2 LQKENI. CDR3: CASSPPGTGNTEAFF. The CDR3 bases are TGTGCCAGCTCACCACCAGGGACAGGGAACACTGAAGCTTTCTTT.

This clonotype was seen a few times. The V gene is TRBV7-9, the J gene TRBJ1-5; D is uncertain. Trimming removed 8 bases from V and 10 bases from J, with 21 bases in between. The CDR3 is 14 residues long. Germline assignment: CDR1 SEHNR and CDR2 FQNEAQ (reference sequence). This CDR3 is CASQPGSGVGPQHF. CDR3 nucleotides: TGTGCCAGCCAACCGGGAAGTGGGGTAGGTCCCCAGCATTTT.

This chain connects TRBV27 to TRBJ2-5; D might be TRBD2 (7 bases). The V gene lost 6 bases and the J gene lost 5 bases, with 16 bases spanning the gap. CDR1 MNHEY and CDR2 SMNVEV come from the germline V gene (reference sequence). There are 14 residues in the CDR3. DNA of the CDR3: TGTGCCAGCAGACCACGGGGGGCCGCGGAGACCCAGTACTTC. This gives the protein CASRPRGAAETQYF.

The table lists this clonotype with many counts. This chain joins TRBV28 and TRBJ1-2; D gene uncertain. The CDR3 has 14 residues. V was trimmed by 2 bases and J by 4 bases, leaving 11 bases between them. Germline values: CDR1 MDHEN, CDR2 SYDVKM. CDR3 nucleotides: TGTGCCAGCAGTTTAAGCCGGGGAGTCTATGGCTACACCTTC. Residues: CASSLSRGVYGYTF.

The chain recombines TRBV30 with TRBJ1-1; no reliable D call. Germline lookup yields CDR1 GTSNPN and CDR2 SVGIG (reference sequence). Trimming left V 3 bases short and J 9 bases short, with 8 bases between. The CDR3 has 10 amino acids. CDR3: CAWREVKAFF. Here the CDR3 DNA reads TGTGCCTGGAGGGAGGTAAAAGCTTTCTTT. The variable domain in full, with the rest retrieved from reference TRBV30 and TRBJ1-1, is SQTIHQWPATLVQPVGSPLSLECTVEGTSNPNLYWYRQAAGRGLQLLFYSVGIGQISSEVPQNLSASRPQDRQFILSSKKLLLSDSGFYLCAWREVKAFFGQGTRLTVV.

In this sample, this clonotype is medium-sized. This chain connects TRBV6-1 to TRBJ2-1, with D hard to call. This CDR3 is 12 amino acids long. The ends were cut back, 6 bases at V and 7 bases at J, with 10 bases in the middle. Germline values: CDR1 MNHNS, CDR2 SASEGT. In nucleotides, the CDR3 is TGTGCCAGCAGGTCCCTAGGAAATGAGCAGTTCTTC. Its translation: CASRSLGNEQFF.

By share, this clonotype counts as medium-sized. The chain employs TRBV7-2 and TRBJ1-2; D remains unclear. Trimming shortened V by 0 bases and J by 1 base, and 6 bases separated the two germline ends. Germline CDR1 and CDR2: SGHTA and FQGNSA. CDR3 length equals 14 residues. CDR3 protein: CASSLARVNYGYTF. CDR3 nucleotide sequence: TGTGCCAGCAGCTTAGCGCGGGTTAACTATGGCTACACCTTC.

Judged by abundance, this clonotype is medium-sized. The chain uses TRBV5-6 and TRBJ1-4; perhaps TRBD1 as D (6 bases). CDR3 length: 12 residues. CDR1 and CDR2 (germline): SGHDT, YYEEEE. V was trimmed by 6 bases and J by 16 bases, leaving 19 bases between them. The CDR3 DNA sequence: TGTGCCAGCAACCTTTCGGGGGACAAAGAGTTTTTT. This gives the protein CASNLSGDKEFF.

This clonotype qualifies as medium-sized (0.01 to 0.1%). The genes are TRBV6-1 and TRBJ1-5; no clear D. The CDR3 loop spans 15 amino acids. V lost 4 bases, J lost 5 bases, and 15 bases lay in between. The germline V gene encodes CDR1 MNHNS and CDR2 SASEGT. The CDR3: CASSGAGAVDQPQHF. The CDR3 DNA sequence: TGTGCCAGCAGTGGGGCGGGTGCGGTAGATCAGCCCCAGCATTTT.

Within the sample, this clonotype is medium-sized. The rearrangement joins TRBV10-1 to TRBJ2-3; D unclear. The CDR3 length is 13 residues. Germline V lookup: CDR1 WNHNN, CDR2 SYGVQD (reference sequence). V gave up 2 bases and J gave up 6 bases, with 9 bases separating them. CDR3 nucleotides: TGCGCCAGCAGTGAGAGGAAATGGGATACGCAGTATTTT. Its translation: CASSERKWDTQYF.

The rearrangement links TRBV5-6 to TRBJ2-3; possible D gene TRBD2, 5 bases. Germline assignment: CDR1 SGHDT and CDR2 YYEEEE. This CDR3 is built from 14 residues. The V end lost 4 bases, the J end lost 8 bases, and 17 bases lay between the germline ends. The CDR3 DNA reads as TGTGCCAGCAGCCCCGACTACCCCCGCGGTACGCAGTATTTT. Residues: CASSPDYPRGTQYF.

This clonotype was seen more than once but under ten times. The V gene is TRBV9, the J gene TRBJ2-2, with 8 bases lining up with TRBD2. V gave up 4 bases and J gave up 5 bases; unmatched junction bases: 10. This CDR3 spans 16 amino acids. In germline, CDR1 is SGDLS, CDR2 YYNGEE. DNA for the CDR3: TGTGCCAGCAGCCCCTCTAGCGGGTACCAGACCGGGGAGCTGTTTTTT. It is translated as CASSPSSGYQTGELFF.

Sample share makes this clonotype medium-sized. CDR3: CAWSLRGVGTSYNEQFF. CDR3 nucleotide sequence: TGTGCCTGGAGTCTCAGGGGAGTCGGGACTAGTTACAATGAGCAGTTCTTC. The V and J genes are TRBV30 and TRBJ2-1; 8 positions agree with TRBD2. Trimming cost V 2 bases and J 4 bases; bases outside gene matches: 13. Germline CDR1 and CDR2: GTSNPN and SVGIG (reference sequence). The CDR3 is 17 amino acids.

Ten or more counts support this clonotype. The genes are TRBV19 and TRBJ1-1; TRBD1 aligns across 9 bases. Trimming at V came to 0 bases and at J to 4 bases, leaving 3 bases not matched to a gene. This CDR3 contains 15 residues. CDR1 is LNHDA and CDR2 is SQIVND in the germline V gene (reference sequence). The CDR3 spells CASSIDGQGITEAFF. Here the CDR3 DNA reads TGTGCCAGTAGTATAGATGGACAGGGGATCACTGAAGCTTTCTTT.

This clonotype has ten or more counts. The rearrangement links TRBV20-1 to TRBJ2-1; 10 bases are a match to TRBD1. Germline-derived CDR1 and CDR2 are DFQATT and SNEGSKA (reference sequence). The CDR3 runs 15 residues. V shed 5 bases and J 6 bases; nucleotides not matched to a gene: 10. CDR3: CSAYPGDRGLNEQFF. The CDR3 DNA follows: TGCAGTGCTTACCCGGGAGACAGGGGGCTCAATGAGCAGTTCTTC.

This clonotype ranks as medium-sized. V usage is TRBV28 and J usage is TRBJ1-1, with 7 bases identical to TRBD1. The CDR3 is made up of 17 amino acids. The germline V gene has CDR1 MDHEN and CDR2 SYDVKM. The trim removed 4 bases at V and 0 bases at J, leaving 11 bases unmatched. The chain's CDR3 is CASSYQFRTGLNTEAFF. The CDR3 coding sequence is TGTGCCAGCAGTTACCAATTCAGGACAGGCCTGAACACTGAAGCTTTCTTT.

The CDR3 reads CASSAGTVQQETQYF. In DNA form, the CDR3 reads TGTGCCAGCAGCGCCGGGACAGTCCAACAAGAGACCCAGTACTTC. This chain uses TRBV9 with TRBJ2-5, with TRBD1 identical over 7 bases. CDR3 length: 15 residues. Trimming took 3 bases from V and 2 from J; bases not matched to a gene: 7. Germline V gives CDR1 SGDLS, CDR2 YYNGEE.

Judged by abundance, this clonotype is medium-sized. The chain joins TRBV29-1 to TRBJ2-3, with D unresolved. V lost 4 bases to trimming and J lost 5 bases, with 13 bases between them. The length of the CDR3 is 13 residues. Germline-derived CDR1 and CDR2 are SQVTM and ANQGSEA. CDR3 sequence: CSVVPGSGDTQYF. CDR3 DNA: TGCAGCGTTGTGCCGGGTTCCGGAGATACGCAGTATTTT.

This clonotype was seen a handful of times. The rearrangement joins TRBV11-2 to TRBJ1-1; D is unresolved. The CDR3 covers 13 residues. Germline V CDR1 and CDR2: SGHAT, FQNNGV. Trimming left V 5 bases short and J 10 bases short, with 17 bases between. The CDR3 here is CASSHGGGEGAFF. CDR3 nucleotides: TGTGCCAGCAGCCACGGAGGAGGAGAGGGAGCTTTCTTT.

In this sample, this clonotype turned up many times. The chain has TRBV28 and TRBJ2-3; TRBD2 matches at 13 bases. Looked up from germline, CDR1 is MDHEN and CDR2 is SYDVKM. CDR3 length equals 16 residues. Trimming cost V 5 bases and J 8 bases; bases outside gene matches: 10. The CDR3 DNA reads as TGTGCCAGCAGTGAACTAGCGGGGGGGCCTCGTCGTACGCAGTATTTT. Its protein is CASSELAGGPRRTQYF.

This clonotype was picked up many times. This chain joins TRBV7-9 and TRBJ2-2; D gene uncertain. V was pared by 3 bases and J by 6 bases, with 11 bases between. Germline-derived CDR1 and CDR2 are SEHNR and FQNEAQ (reference sequence). This CDR3 is 14 amino acids long. The CDR3, as DNA: TGTGCCAGCAGCTTTGGGCAGGACGCCGGGGAGCTGTTTTTT. Translation gives CASSFGQDAGELFF.

This clonotype rates as medium-sized. This sequence joins TRBV27 and TRBJ2-2; 7 bases agree with TRBD1. J gave up 6 bases and V 6 bases, and 13 bases lay outside the gene matches. Germline CDR1 reads MNHEY; CDR2 reads SMNVEV (reference sequence). The CDR3 contains 16 residues. This CDR3 reads CASRTRTYTGAGELFF. CDR3 in DNA: TGTGCCAGCAGGACCAGGACCTACACAGGGGCCGGGGAGCTGTTTTTT.

This clonotype occurred a few times. This chain links TRBV5-6 with TRBJ1-3; D is unclear. The CDR3 runs 15 residues. Germline CDR1 is SGHDT and CDR2 is YYEEEE. Deletions cut 4 bases from V and 0 bases from J, with 11 bases between. The CDR3 here is CASSKFGLSGNTIYF. As DNA, the CDR3 is TGTGCCAGCAGCAAATTTGGGCTCTCTGGAAACACCATATATTTT.